The next 22 T cell receptor beta chains were all read from a single sample in a study of T-cell reconstitution after alpha-beta-depleted transplantation in children. Preparation of the TCRbeta library involved a method that used unique molecular identifiers. TCRdb itself ran the PCR reads through MiXCR, one entry per CDR3 protein. The repertoire holds roughly 6,300 distinct CDR3 sequences, with 16% as singletons. Sequencing was performed on PBMCs, mostly from graft donor cells, taken 60 days after TCRalphabeta/CD19-depleted stem cell transplant. The receptor set was obtained from a male patient aged 10 to 17 who had a stem cell transplant for acute myeloid leukemia, so the T cells may come from the graft donor.

The chain employs TRBV30 and TRBJ2-1, with TRBD2 identical over 8 bases. CDR1 is GTSNPN, CDR2 SVGIG, per germline (reference sequence). The CDR3 is 11 amino acids. Trimming at V came to 2 bases and at J to 12 bases, leaving 3 bases not matched to a gene. The CDR3 DNA sequence: TGTGCCTGGAGTAGCGGGAGCGGGCAGTTCTTC. The encoded protein is CAWSSGSGQFF.

This clonotype was picked up a small number of times. The J gene is TRBJ2-1, the V gene TRBV20-1; a possible D gene is TRBD2 (6 bases). Germline lookup yields CDR1 DFQATT and CDR2 SNEGSKA (reference sequence). The CDR3 is made up of 11 amino acids. The germline V and J ends were trimmed by 6 bases and 12 bases, with 15 bases remaining between them. CDR3 bases: TGCAGTGCCTCCGGAGGGGTCCCGCAGTTCTTC. It translates to CSASGGVPQFF.

In this sample, this clonotype is medium-sized. This chain connects TRBV7-2 to TRBJ2-7; 7 nucleotides match TRBD2. The CDR3 length is 15 residues. CDR1 and CDR2 (germline): SGHTA, FQGNSA. Germline trimming cut 7 bases from V and 2 bases from J; bases unmatched to any gene: 11. The CDR3 nucleotides read TGTGCCAGCACCCCGAAGGGAGCGGGGACCTACGAGCAGTACTTC. This translates into CASTPKGAGTYEQYF.

This clonotype is categorized as medium-sized. The rearrangement uses TRBV4-1 and TRBJ2-1, with 12 bases that match TRBD2. This CDR3 region has 16 residues. V lost 1 base and J lost 12; bases outside the gene matches: 10. CDR1 and CDR2 from the germline V gene are MGHRA and YSYEKL. The CDR3 region has the DNA TGCGCCAGCAGCCAAGTTTGGAAGACTAGCGGGAGTCGGCAGTTCTTC. This translates into CASSQVWKTSGSRQFF.

This clonotype rates as medium-sized. The chain recombines TRBV7-2 with TRBJ1-6; 7 bases match TRBD1. Germline loops: CDR1 SGHTA, CDR2 FQGNSA. V lost 2 bases, J lost 7 bases, and 2 bases stayed unmatched. CDR3 size: 14 residues. CDR3 nucleotides: TGTGCCAGCAGCTTAAACAGGGGAAATTCACCCCTCCACTTT. Translated, it gives CASSLNRGNSPLHF.

In its sample, this clonotype ranks as medium-sized. V and J are TRBV11-2 and TRBJ2-3; a weak D match, TRBD1 (6 bases). V lost 1 base and J lost 7, with 15 bases in between. Germline V gene lookup returns CDR1 SGHAT and CDR2 FQNNGV. The CDR3 is 15 amino acids. In DNA form, the CDR3 reads TGTGCCAGCAGCTTAGTAGGTGGGGGCCTGAATACGCAGTATTTT. Translating it yields CASSLVGGGLNTQYF.

The chain carries TRBV3-1 and TRBJ2-1; the match to TRBD2 covers 12 bases. The CDR3 consists of 16 residues. After removal of 1 base from V and 8 bases from J, the junction contained 6 bases not matched to a gene. Per germline, CDR1 LGHDT and CDR2 YNNKEL (reference sequence). The CDR3 nucleotides are TGTGCCAGCAGCCAAGTCACTAGCGGGAGGAGCGATGAGCAGTTCTTC. Translation gives CASSQVTSGRSDEQFF.

This clonotype ranks as medium-sized. The chain has TRBV7-8 and TRBJ1-2, with D uncertain. The germline V gene has CDR1 SGHVS and CDR2 FQNEAQ. The CDR3 consists of 13 residues. Trimming removed 0 bases at V and 5 bases at J, with 7 bases between. The CDR3 here is CASSLAGTYGYTF. CDR3 bases: TGTGCCAGCAGCTTAGCGGGTACATATGGCTACACCTTC.

The chain combines TRBV4-2 with TRBJ1-4; 11 bases match TRBD1. V was pared by 4 bases and J by 6 bases, with 7 bases of the junction left unmatched. The CDR3 totals 16 residues. Germline V gene lookup returns CDR1 LGHNA and CDR2 YNFKEQ. CDR3 sequence reads: CASSRLRGQGDEKLFF. The CDR3 DNA reads as TGTGCCAGCAGCCGCCTCAGGGGACAGGGGGATGAAAAACTGTTTTTT.

By proportion, this clonotype is medium-sized. The chain links TRBV7-6 to TRBJ2-7; possibly TRBD1 or TRBD2 for D (5 bases each). The CDR3 spans 14 residues. The germline gives CDR1 SGHVS, CDR2 FNYEAQ. V lost 5 bases to trimming and J lost 2 bases, with 13 bases between them. The CDR3, as DNA: TGTGCCAGCAGCCCCGGGACCTTAGCCTACGAGCAGTACTTC. It yields the protein CASSPGTLAYEQYF.

Relative to its sample, this clonotype is medium-sized. A much larger clone lies one base from this, so it may be a read error. The V call is TRBV7-6, the J call TRBJ2-5, with TRBD2 identical over 8 bases. The CDR3 is 16 residues long. V shed 7 bases and J 1 base; nucleotides not matched to a gene: 11. The germline CDR1 and CDR2 sequences are SGHVS and FNYEAQ. The CDR3 protein is CASNYTAGLGQETQYF. The CDR3 nucleotides read TGTGCCAGCAACTATACAGCGGGACTAGGCCAAGAGACCCAGTACTTC.

Relative to its sample, this clonotype is medium-sized. This chain connects TRBV15 to TRBJ2-7; unclear D gene. The CDR3 spans 13 residues. Germline loops: CDR1 LNHNV, CDR2 YYDKDF (reference sequence). V lost 4 bases, J lost 6 bases, and 13 bases lay in between. The CDR3: CATSTFRVGEQYF. The DNA of the CDR3 is TGTGCCACCAGCACTTTTAGGGTTGGCGAGCAGTACTTC.

V gene TRBV3-1 combines with J gene TRBJ2-3; tentatively, D is TRBD1 (8 bases). Germline values: CDR1 LGHDT, CDR2 YNNKEL (reference sequence). V lost 4 bases and J lost 3, with 17 bases in between. CDR3 length: 16 residues. The CDR3 coding sequence is TGTGCCAGCAGCCTCCGCACAGGGGGAGGGACAGATACGCAGTATTTT. Translating it yields CASSLRTGGGTDTQYF.

This clonotype is categorized as medium-sized. The rearrangement links TRBV5-1 to TRBJ2-1; D is undetermined. V dropped 1 base and J dropped 5 bases, with 7 bases sitting between them. The CDR3 consists of 13 residues. Germline CDR1 is SGHRS and CDR2 is YFSETQ. The CDR3 spells CASSLSQNNEQFF. For the CDR3, the DNA is TGCGCCAGCAGCTTGAGCCAGAACAATGAGCAGTTCTTC. Looking up the rest from reference TRBV5-1 and TRBJ2-1 gives the full variable domain: KAGVTQTPRYLIKTRGQQVTLSCSPISGHRSVSWYQQTPGQGLQFLFEYFSETQRNKGNFPGRFSGRQFSNSRSEMNVSTLELGDSALYLCASSLSQNNEQFFGPGTRLTVL.

This clonotype is medium-sized within its sample. The chain uses TRBV6-5 and TRBJ1-5; D is ambiguous. The CDR3 runs to 17 residues. CDR1 is MNHEY and CDR2 is SVGAGI in the germline V gene. The V end lost 4 bases, the J end lost 2 bases, and 18 bases lay between the germline ends. Written as DNA, the CDR3 is TGTGCCAGCAGTTGGGCGAGACCCCTCTTAGGCAATCAGCCCCAGCATTTT. The encoded protein is CASSWARPLLGNQPQHF.

The chain employs TRBV21-1 and TRBJ2-4; TRBD2, the table's D call, lacks a check against the DNA. TRBV21-1 is designated a pseudogene. The CDR3 runs 22 residues. CDR3 in DNA: TGTGCCATTACCCCCGGGACTAGCGGGAGGGATATACCTTTCATAGCCAAAAACATTCAGTACTTC. Residues: CAITPGTSGRDIPFIAKNIQYF.

The chain carries TRBV28 and TRBJ1-3, with TRBD1 identical over 8 bases. Germline V gene data show CDR1 as MDHEN and CDR2 as SYDVKM. The junction had 14 bases not matched to a gene; V was cut back by 6 bases and J by 1 base. The CDR3 has 18 amino acids. The CDR3 nucleotides are TGTGCCAGCAGCGAAAACCGGGACAGGACTTCGTCTGGAAACACCATATATTTT. As protein: CASSENRDRTSSGNTIYF. The variable domain in full, completed from reference TRBV28 and TRBJ1-3, reads DVKVTQSSRYLVKRTGEKVFLECVQDMDHENMFWYRQDPGLGLRLIYFSYDVKMKEKGDIPEGYSVSREKKERFSLILESASTNQTSMYLCASSENRDRTSSGNTIYFGEGSWLTVV.

This clonotype is medium-sized within its sample. The chain employs TRBV20-1 and TRBJ2-5, with TRBD1 matching 7 bases. Trimming cost V 5 bases and J 4 bases; bases outside gene matches: 4. The CDR3 spans 12 residues. The germline V gene has CDR1 DFQATT and CDR2 SNEGSKA (reference sequence). CDR3: CSAPTGVETQYF. In nucleotides, the CDR3 is TGCAGTGCTCCTACAGGGGTAGAGACCCAGTACTTC.

This clonotype was observed a handful of times. This chain joins TRBV12-3 or TRBV12-4 and TRBJ1-6; the match to TRBD1 covers 8 bases. The J segment lost 3 bases and the V segment lost 2 bases, leaving 3 bases of the junction unmatched. The CDR3 has 16 residues. The CDR3 reads CASSLQGAYYNSPLHF. In nucleotides, the CDR3 is TGTGCCAGCAGTTTACAGGGGGCCTACTATAATTCACCCCTCCACTTT.

The rearrangement joins TRBV3-1 to TRBJ1-1; 10 positions match TRBD1. The ends lost 2 bases at V and 4 bases at J; junction bases unmatched: 4. There are 15 residues in the CDR3. The germline V gene has CDR1 LGHDT and CDR2 YNNKEL (reference sequence). CDR3 nucleotides: TGTGCCAGCAGCCAATGGGACAGGGGAATCACTGAAGCTTTCTTT. Translation: CASSQWDRGITEAFF.

Relative to its sample, this clonotype is medium-sized. V usage is TRBV29-1 and J usage is TRBJ2-5, with D maybe TRBD2 (6 bases). V gave up 6 bases and J gave up 4 bases, with 21 bases separating them. CDR1 and CDR2 (germline): SQVTM, ANQGSEA. The CDR3 has 15 residues. CDR3 coding DNA: TGCAGCGTCCCGGCCGCGGGGAAGCTAGGAGAGACCCAGTACTTC. Its translation is CSVPAAGKLGETQYF.

This clonotype is medium-sized in the sample. The chain has TRBV10-3 and TRBJ2-5, with D perhaps matching TRBD1 or TRBD2 (6 bases each). V dropped 4 bases and J dropped 4 bases, with 16 bases sitting between them. The CDR3 spans 15 residues. CDR1 ENHRY and CDR2 SYGVKD come from the germline V gene. Written as DNA, the CDR3 is TGTGCCATCAGTGTCGTCGGGGGCGCGGGAGAGACCCAGTACTTC. This gives the protein CAISVVGGAGETQYF.